This section outlines one T cell receptor beta chain sequence together with its context. The data derive from a study of control samples from healthy donors and cancer patients. Using immunoSEQ multiplex PCR, the repertoire was profiled, and TCRdb retains in-frame clones only, with some absent. The table shows around 170,000 clones, with 80% to 95% occurring only once. Sequencing was performed on blood. The clonotype was recovered from a woman aged 25 to 39 in good health.

CDR3 nucleotides: TGTGCCAGCAGGAACGCCCGTTACAATCAGCCCCAGCATTTT. Its protein is CASRNARYNQPQHF. This rearrangement joins TRBV6-5 to TRBJ1-5; D unclear. Between the trimmed V and J ends, which lost 6 bases and 3 bases, there was a span of 12 bases. CDR1 and CDR2 (germline): MNHEY, SVGAGI. The CDR3 loop spans 14 amino acids.